The clone carrying this T cell receptor beta chain was found many times. Its antigen is currently unknown. This sample was included in a study of T-cell reconstitution after alpha-beta-depleted transplantation in children. This CDR3 has 13 amino acids. V was pared by 4 bases and J by 4 bases, with 10 bases between. Notes on the study in general: From newly produced T cells came most of the T-cell counts and diversity one year after transplant. It was surviving recipient T cells and thymic progenitors that gave some patients high TCRbeta diversity at day 60. At around two months after transplant, the alpha-beta T cells were reportedly derived from several hundred expanded clones that came from non-depleted graft cells.

Unique molecular identifiers were used to barcode this TCRbeta library. TCRdb fed the PCR reads into MiXCR, producing one record per CDR3 protein. The sample shows 70,000 or so distinct CDR3 sequences, roughly 10% of them seen only once. The TCR comes from a boy between 10 and 17 years old with acute myeloid leukemia, due to receive a stem cell transplant. The chain uses TRBV12-3 or TRBV12-4 and TRBJ1-2; D unresolved. The specimen was PBMCs, collected before TCRalphabeta/CD19-depleted stem cell transplant. CDR3 protein: CASSWATSYGYTF. The CDR3 nucleotides read TGTGCCAGCAGTTGGGCAACCAGCTATGGCTACACCTTC.